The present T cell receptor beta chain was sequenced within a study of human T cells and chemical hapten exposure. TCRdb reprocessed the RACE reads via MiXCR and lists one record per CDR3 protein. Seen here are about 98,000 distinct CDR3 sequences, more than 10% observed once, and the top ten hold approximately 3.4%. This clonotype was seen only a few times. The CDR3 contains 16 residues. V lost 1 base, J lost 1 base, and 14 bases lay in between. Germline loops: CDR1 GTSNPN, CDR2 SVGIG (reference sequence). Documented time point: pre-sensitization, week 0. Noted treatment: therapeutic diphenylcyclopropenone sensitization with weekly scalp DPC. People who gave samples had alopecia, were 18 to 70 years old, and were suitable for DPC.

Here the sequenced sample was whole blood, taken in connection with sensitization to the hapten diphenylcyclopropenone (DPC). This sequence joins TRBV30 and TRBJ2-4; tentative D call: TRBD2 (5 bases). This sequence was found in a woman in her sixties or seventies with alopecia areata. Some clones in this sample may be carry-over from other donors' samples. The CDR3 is CAWSGRRFSAKNIQYF. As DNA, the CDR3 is TGTGCCTGGAGTGGTCGGAGGTTTAGTGCCAAAAACATTCAGTACTTC.